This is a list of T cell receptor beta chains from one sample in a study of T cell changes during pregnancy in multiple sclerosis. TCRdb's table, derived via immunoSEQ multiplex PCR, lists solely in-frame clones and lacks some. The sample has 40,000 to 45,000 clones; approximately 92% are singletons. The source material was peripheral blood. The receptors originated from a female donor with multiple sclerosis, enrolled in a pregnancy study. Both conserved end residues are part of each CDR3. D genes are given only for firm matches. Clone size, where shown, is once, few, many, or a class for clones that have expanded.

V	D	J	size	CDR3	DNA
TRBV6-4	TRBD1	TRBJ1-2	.	CASSDRYEGAPYGYTF	TGTGCCAGCAGTGACAGATATGAGGGGGCGCCCTATGGCTACACCTTC
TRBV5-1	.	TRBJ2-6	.	CASSTGLPSSGANVLTF	TGCGCCAGCAGCACGGGACTCCCCAGCTCTGGGGCCAACGTCCTGACTTTC
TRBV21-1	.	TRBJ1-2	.	CATGTGVNGYTF	TGTGCCACGGGGACAGGGGTTAATGGCTACACCTTC
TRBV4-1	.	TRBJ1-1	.	CASSQPTRDTEAFF	TGCGCCAGCAGCCAACCGACCCGGGACACTGAAGCTTTCTTT
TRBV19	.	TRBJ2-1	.	CASSAMGDGPYGEQFF	TGTGCCAGTAGCGCCATGGGGGACGGACCCTATGGTGAGCAGTTCTTC
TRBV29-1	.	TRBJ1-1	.	CSVHRTRNTEAFF	TGCAGCGTTCACCGGACAAGGAACACTGAAGCTTTCTTT
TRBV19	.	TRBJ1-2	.	CASSMVWPRSYGYTF	TGTGCCAGTAGTATGGTATGGCCTCGGAGCTATGGCTACACCTTC
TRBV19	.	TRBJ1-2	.	CASSSERAFVEVYDGYTF	TGTGCCAGTAGTTCAGAAAGGGCCTTCGTCGAAGTTTATGATGGCTACACCTTC
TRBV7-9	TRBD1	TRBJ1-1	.	CASGYTGTGFTEAFF	TGTGCCAGCGGATATACCGGGACAGGGTTCACTGAAGCTTTCTTT
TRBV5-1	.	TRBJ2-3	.	CASSPASDTQYF	TGCGCCAGCAGCCCAGCCTCAGATACGCAGTATTTT
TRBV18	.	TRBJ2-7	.	CASSPSAETSYEQYF	TGTGCCAGCTCACCCTCTGCGGAGACAAGTTACGAGCAGTACTTC
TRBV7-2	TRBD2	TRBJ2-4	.	CASSLVRGGLGNIQYF	TGTGCCAGCAGCTTAGTCCGGGGGGGACTAGGAAACATTCAGTACTTC
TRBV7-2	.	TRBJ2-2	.	CASSFTASTGELFF	TGTGCCAGCAGCTTTACGGCGAGCACCGGGGAGCTGTTTTTT
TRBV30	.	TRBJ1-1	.	CAWSSRAVVLNTEAFF	TGTGCCTGGAGCTCCCGGGCAGTCGTCCTGAACACTGAAGCTTTCTTT
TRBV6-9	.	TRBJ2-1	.	CASRGGGTARSSYNEQFF	TGTGCCAGCAGAGGTGGCGGGACGGCAAGAAGCTCCTACAATGAGCAGTTCTTC
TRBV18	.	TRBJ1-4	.	CASSPFGGANEKLFF	TGTGCCAGCTCACCATTCGGGGGGGCTAATGAAAAACTGTTTTTT
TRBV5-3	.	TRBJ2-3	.	CARSLANADTQYF	TGTGCCAGAAGCTTGGCCAACGCAGATACGCAGTATTTT
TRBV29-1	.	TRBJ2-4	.	CSVEGGQPDQNIQYF	TGCAGCGTTGAAGGAGGGCAGCCGGACCAAAACATTCAGTACTTC
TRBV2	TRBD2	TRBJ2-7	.	CASSETSQLYEQYF	TGTGCCAGCAGTGAGACTAGCCAACTCTACGAGCAGTACTTC
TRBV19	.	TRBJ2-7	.	CASSRLGFSYEQYF	TGTGCCAGTAGCCGACTAGGTTTTTCCTACGAGCAGTACTTC
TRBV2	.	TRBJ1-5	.	CASSGVVSNQPRHF	TGTGCCAGCAGTGGGGTTGTGTCAAATCAGCCCCGGCATTTT
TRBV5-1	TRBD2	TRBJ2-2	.	CASSIGLAGGTGELFF	TGCGCCAGCAGCATTGGACTAGCGGGAGGGACCGGGGAGCTGTTTTTT
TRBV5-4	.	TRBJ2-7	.	CASSLEPGSEQYF	TGTGCCAGCAGCTTGGAACCCGGGTCCGAGCAGTACTTC
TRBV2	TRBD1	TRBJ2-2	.	CASIATGGWTGELFF	TGTGCCAGCATCGCGACAGGGGGTTGGACCGGGGAGCTGTTTTTT
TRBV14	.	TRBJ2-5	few	CASSQDKWGETQYF	TGTGCCAGCAGCCAAGATAAATGGGGGGAGACCCAGTACTTC
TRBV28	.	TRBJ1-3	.	CASSSPRLGYNTIYF	TGTGCCAGCAGTTCCCCCAGGTTGGGGTACAACACCATATATTTT
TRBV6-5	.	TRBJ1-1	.	CASSYSRQGRTEAFF	TGTGCCAGCAGTTACTCGAGGCAAGGGAGAACTGAAGCTTTCTTT
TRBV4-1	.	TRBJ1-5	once	CASSQSGVGNQPQHF	TGCGCCAGCAGCCAATCGGGGGTGGGCAATCAGCCCCAGCATTTT
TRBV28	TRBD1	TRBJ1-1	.	CASSLSRRQGMNTEAFF	TGTGCCAGCAGTTTATCCCGTAGACAGGGAATGAACACTGAAGCTTTCTTT
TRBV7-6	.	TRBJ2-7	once	CASSSYGAGSYEQYF	TGTGCCAGCAGCTCATACGGTGCAGGGTCCTACGAGCAGTACTTC
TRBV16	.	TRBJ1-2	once	CASSQTPTDNYGGYTF	TGTGCCAGCAGCCAAACCCCGACTGATAACTATGGCGGCTACACCTTC
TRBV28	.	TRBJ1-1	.	CASNAGDTNTEAFF	TGTGCCAGCAACGCCGGGGACACCAACACTGAAGCTTTCTTT
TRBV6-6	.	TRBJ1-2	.	CASSFPTGGRGYTF	TGTGCCAGCAGTTTCCCCACAGGAGGTCGCGGCTACACCTTC
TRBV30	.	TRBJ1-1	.	CAWGGIQGRRNTEAFF	TGTGCCTGGGGCGGAATACAGGGAAGGAGGAACACTGAAGCTTTCTTT
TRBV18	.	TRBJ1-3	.	CASSPEPAPTIYF	TGTGCCAGCTCACCGGAGCCCGCCCCCACCATATATTTT
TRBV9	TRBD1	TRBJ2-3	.	CASSVDGRGLADTQYF	TGTGCCAGCAGCGTAGATGGCAGGGGGCTCGCAGATACGCAGTATTTT
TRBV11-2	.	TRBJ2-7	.	CASSLGPFVMNEQYF	TGTGCCAGCAGCTTAGGCCCCTTCGTCATGAACGAGCAGTACTTC
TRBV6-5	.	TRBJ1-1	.	CASSRGPLNEEAFF	TGTGCCAGCAGCCGGGGACCCTTGAACGAGGAAGCTTTCTTT
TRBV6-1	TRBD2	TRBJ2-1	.	CASSELAGGYNEQFF	TGTGCCAGCAGTGAGTTAGCGGGAGGCTACAATGAGCAGTTCTTC
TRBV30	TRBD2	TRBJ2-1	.	CAWSLPGRVGEQFF	TGTGCCTGGAGTCTACCCGGGAGGGTAGGTGAGCAGTTCTTC
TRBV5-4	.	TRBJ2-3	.	CASSLLPTDGRGTDTQYF	TGTGCCAGCAGCCTCCTCCCGACAGACGGGCGGGGCACAGATACGCAGTATTTT
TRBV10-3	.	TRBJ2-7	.	CAISDGLRDEQYF	TGTGCCATCAGTGACGGGTTGCGGGACGAGCAGTACTTC
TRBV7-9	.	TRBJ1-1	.	CASSSSLGAFF	TGTGCCAGCAGTTCTTCATTGGGGGCTTTCTTT
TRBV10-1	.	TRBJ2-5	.	CASSESAQETQYF	TGCGCCAGCAGTGAGTCAGCCCAAGAGACCCAGTACTTC
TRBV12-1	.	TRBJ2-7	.	CASSRQEGYYEQYF	TGTGCCAGCAGTCGTCAGGAGGGGTACTACGAGCAGTACTTC
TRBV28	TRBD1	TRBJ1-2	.	CASSPTGQGSYGYTF	TGTGCCAGCAGTCCCACGGGACAGGGCTCCTATGGCTACACCTTC
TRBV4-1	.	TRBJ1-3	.	CASSQGQGNTIYF	TGCGCCAGCAGCCAAGGGCAGGGAAACACCATATATTTT
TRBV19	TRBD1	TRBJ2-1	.	CASSSGTGRDEQFF	TGTGCCAGTAGTTCCGGGACAGGGCGGGATGAGCAGTTCTTC
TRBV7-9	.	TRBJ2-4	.	CASSFQGEDIQYF	TGTGCCAGCAGCTTCCAGGGAGAAGACATTCAGTACTTC